This T cell receptor beta chain appears in the sequencing data of a study of read filtering for tumor transcriptome and immune sequencing. Overall study context: DNase treatment preceded whole-transcriptome library preparation.

In its sample, this clonotype was seen many times. The junction had 7 bases not matched to a gene; V was cut back by 0 bases and J by 8 bases. Germline lookup yields CDR1 SGHAT and CDR2 FQNNGV. The CDR3 runs 15 residues. From 300 to 400 ng of RNA, a library with molecular barcoded alpha/delta and beta/gamma adaptors was made. TCRdb reprocessed the reads with MiXCR, giving one entry per CDR3 protein. The data hold 30,000 to 45,000 distinct CDR3 sequences, with roughly an eighth observed a single time. The sequence was obtained from a donor at least 40 years old with multiple myeloma. The V gene is TRBV11-2, the J gene TRBJ2-1; TRBD2 agrees at 7 bases. The sequencing input was a population of CD138-negative cells sorted from bone marrow. The CDR3 loop reads CASSLEGGEGYEQFF. CDR3 DNA: TGTGCCAGCAGCTTAGAGGGAGGGGAGGGGTATGAGCAGTTCTTC.